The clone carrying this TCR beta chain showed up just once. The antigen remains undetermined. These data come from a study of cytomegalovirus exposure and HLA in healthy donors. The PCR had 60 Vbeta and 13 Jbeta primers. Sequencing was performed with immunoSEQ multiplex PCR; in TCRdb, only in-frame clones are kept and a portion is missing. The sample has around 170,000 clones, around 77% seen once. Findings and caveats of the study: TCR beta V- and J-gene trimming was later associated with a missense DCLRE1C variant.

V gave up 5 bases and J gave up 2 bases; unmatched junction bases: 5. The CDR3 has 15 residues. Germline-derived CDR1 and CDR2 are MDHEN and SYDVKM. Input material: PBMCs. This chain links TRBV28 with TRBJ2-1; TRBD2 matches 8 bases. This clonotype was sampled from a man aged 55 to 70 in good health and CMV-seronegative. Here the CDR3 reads CASSPGGPPYNEQFF. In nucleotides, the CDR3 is TGTGCCAGCAGTCCGGGAGGGCCTCCCTACAATGAGCAGTTCTTC.